This T cell receptor (beta chain) derives from a study of cytomegalovirus exposure and HLA in healthy donors. Vbeta (60) and Jbeta (13) primers were used in the PCR. TCRdb keeps only in-frame clones here, not all; method: immunoSEQ multiplex PCR. The sample holds some 200,000 clones, 60% to 85% seen once. This clone was observed a few times. The sample consisted of PBMCs. This TCR came from a female donor in good health and CMV-seronegative.

The CDR3 coding sequence is TGTGCCAGCAGCCCTACTCCCGGGGCCAACGTCCTGACTTTC. This encodes CASSPTPGANVLTF. J is TRBJ2-6 and V is TRBV7-7; no clear D gene. V shed 5 bases and J shed 4 bases, with 9 bases lying between them. Germline V lookup: CDR1 SSHAT, CDR2 FNYEAQ (reference sequence). This CDR3 is 14 amino acids long.